These T cell receptor beta chains were read from a single sample in a study of blood T cell repertoires in COVID-19. The protocol was immunoSEQ multiplex PCR, while the TCRdb copy is restricted to in-frame clones and leaves out a portion. The table records over 150,000 clones, about nine tenths of them present only once. The sequenced sample consisted of PBMCs or T cells enriched from blood (not recorded which). These TCRs come from a woman under 30 who had recovered from COVID-19. CDR3s include the opening cysteine and the closing phenylalanine or tryptophan. The D gene is left open where the match is weak. Not every row has a clone size; where given, it reads once, few, many or a size class.

d_call,clone_size,v_call,j_call,cdr3_nt,cdr3_aa
NA,NA,TRBV28,TRBJ2-5,TGTGCCAGCAGTTTATTCCAGCCACCCCCCCGGCAGGGCGAGACCCAGTACTTC,CASSLFQPPPRQGETQYF
TRBD2,NA,TRBV29-1,TRBJ2-3,TGCAGCGTTGAAGAACCCTTGGGGCGGGGGGGCCCAGATACGCAGTATTTT,CSVEEPLGRGGPDTQYF
NA,NA,TRBV18,TRBJ2-7,TGTGCCAGGACAGGTCCCTACGAGCAGTACTTC,CARTGPYEQYF
TRBD2,NA,TRBV2,TRBJ2-1,TGTGCCAGCAGTGTTGTAGCGGGGGGCCTCCTTCCTACTGAGCAGTTCTTC,CASSVVAGGLLPTEQFF
TRBD1,NA,TRBV6-1,TRBJ1-2,TGTGCCAGCAGTGAATTGGGACAGAGGGTTTGGGGCTACACCTTC,CASSELGQRVWGYTF
TRBD1,NA,TRBV4-2,TRBJ1-2,TGTGCCAGCAGCCAAGAGGGACAGGGCCGGGGCTACACCTTC,CASSQEGQGRGYTF
TRBD1,NA,TRBV5-1,TRBJ1-4,TGCGCCAGCACCCGGACCGGGACAGGGGACGAAAAACTGTTTTTT,CASTRTGTGDEKLFF
TRBD1,few,TRBV13,TRBJ1-2,TGTGCCAGCAGCTCAAGACAGGGTCAGGATGGCTACACCTTC,CASSSRQGQDGYTF
NA,NA,TRBV5-1,TRBJ1-2,TGCGCCAGCAGCTTAGGCGGGGTTGGCTACACCTTC,CASSLGGVGYTF
NA,NA,TRBV14,TRBJ2-7,TGTGCCAGCAGCCAAGCCCAGGGGCTAGCCTACGAGCAGTACTTC,CASSQAQGLAYEQYF
TRBD1,NA,TRBV5-8,TRBJ1-6,TGTGCCAGCAGCTTGTATAGGGGGCGGGATTCACCCCTCCACTTT,CASSLYRGRDSPLHF
TRBD2,NA,TRBV3-1/TRBV3-2,TRBJ2-1,TGTGCCAGCAGCCAAGATGTATATGGGGGACTAGCGAGAAATGAGCAGTTCTTC,CASSQDVYGGLARNEQFF
TRBD2,NA,TRBV5-1,TRBJ2-2,TGCGCCAGCAGCCAATTCCCGGGACTAGCGGGAGGGGTCGGGGAGCTGTTTTTT,CASSQFPGLAGGVGELFF
TRBD1,NA,TRBV4-1,TRBJ2-7,TGCGCCAGCAGCCATATCGGGACAGGGTTTAGGGAGCAGTACTTC,CASSHIGTGFREQYF
TRBD1,NA,TRBV19,TRBJ1-4,TGTGCCAGTAGTGAGTTGCCGGGACAGGGAGGAGAAAAACTGTTTTTT,CASSELPGQGGEKLFF
NA,NA,TRBV28,TRBJ2-7,TGTGCCAGCAGGGCCTCTCCAGGCAGATCCTACGAGCAGTACTTC,CASRASPGRSYEQYF
NA,NA,TRBV6-5,TRBJ1-6,TGTGCCAGCAGTTACCGGTTCAGGGATTCACCCCTCCACTTT,CASSYRFRDSPLHF
NA,NA,TRBV6-5,TRBJ1-2,TGTGCCAGCCGGACGGCGGGGTCGGGCTATGGCTACACCTTC,CASRTAGSGYGYTF
NA,NA,TRBV19,TRBJ1-3,TGTGCCAGTAGCCGGGGACAAACTGGAAACACCATATATTTT,CASSRGQTGNTIYF
NA,NA,TRBV5-1,TRBJ2-7,TGCGCCAGCAGCTTGGATGGCGGGTTAGACTACGAGCAGTACTTC,CASSLDGGLDYEQYF
TRBD1,NA,TRBV5-1,TRBJ1-2,TGCGCCAGCAGCTGGGACGTACAGGGGTTAGGCTATGGCTACACCTTC,CASSWDVQGLGYGYTF
NA,NA,TRBV6-5,TRBJ1-2,TGTGCCAGCAGTTACCTAACAACAGGACCTATTGGCTACACCTTC,CASSYLTTGPIGYTF
NA,few,TRBV4-3,TRBJ2-3,TGCGCCAGCAGCCAAGACACTCCAACGGGGATAAACACAGATACGCAGTATTTT,CASSQDTPTGINTDTQYF
TRBD2,NA,TRBV2,TRBJ2-7,TGTGCCATCTTTACCGGGGGGGAATACGAGCAGTACTTC,CAIFTGGEYEQYF
NA,once,TRBV1,TRBJ2-7,TGCACCAGCAGCCAACCCGGACTAGCGAGACTCTACGAGCAGTACTTC,CTSSQPGLARLYEQYF
TRBD1,NA,TRBV2,TRBJ1-2,TGTGCCAGCAGTGTGTCACGGACAGGGGAAGGCTACACCTTC,CASSVSRTGEGYTF
NA,NA,TRBV27,TRBJ1-5,TGTGCCAGCAGTTTGGACACCCGCGGAATCAATCAGCCCCAGCATTTT,CASSLDTRGINQPQHF
TRBD2,once,TRBV29-1,TRBJ2-3,TGCAGCGTTTCCCCGAGCGGGAGCCTCACAGATACGCAGTATTTT,CSVSPSGSLTDTQYF
TRBD1,NA,TRBV28,TRBJ1-2,TGTGCCAGCAGTTTCCCCCAGGGGGCGGGTAACTATGGCTACACCTTC,CASSFPQGAGNYGYTF
NA,NA,TRBV2,TRBJ1-3,TGTGCCAGCAGCCTCGACAGAAGCTCTGGAAACACCATATATTTT,CASSLDRSSGNTIYF
TRBD1,NA,TRBV7-9,TRBJ1-6,TGTGCCAGCAGCTTAAACGTCGGGACAGGCGTTTCACCCCTCCACTTT,CASSLNVGTGVSPLHF
NA,NA,TRBV18,TRBJ1-6,TGTGCCAGCTCCCGGGCCTCTGGAGGGAATGCGCCACCCCTCCACTTT,CASSRASGGNAPPLHF
NA,NA,TRBV12-2,TRBJ2-5,TGTGCAAGTCGCGGCATATGGGAGCGGGAAGAGACCCAGTACTTC,CASRGIWEREETQYF
NA,NA,TRBV7-8,TRBJ1-5,TGTGCCAGCAGCTTAGGCGGGGCCCTCTATCAGCCCCAGCATTTT,CASSLGGALYQPQHF
TRBD1,NA,TRBV11-2,TRBJ1-4,TGTGCCAGCAGCTTAGATGGGGGACAGGGATATGAAAAACTGTTTTTT,CASSLDGGQGYEKLFF
NA,NA,TRBV9,TRBJ1-1,TGTGCCAGCAGCGTCAGGGGTCTGGGAAGGACTGAAGCTTTCTTT,CASSVRGLGRTEAFF
TRBD2,NA,TRBV2,TRBJ2-1,TGTGCCAGCAGTAGGACTAGCGGGGGGGCCATCTCCTACAATGAGCAGTTCTTC,CASSRTSGGAISYNEQFF
NA,NA,TRBV5-1,TRBJ1-1,TGCGCCAGCAGCCGAGACTCGCGGGCGAACACTGAAGCTTTCTTT,CASSRDSRANTEAFF
TRBD1,NA,TRBV3-1/TRBV3-2,TRBJ1-1,TGTGCCAGCAGCAGGGGACAGGGGGCGGTGGTGCTTGAAGCTTTCTTT,CASSRGQGAVVLEAFF
NA,NA,TRBV11-3,TRBJ2-2,TGTGCCAGCAGCGAAGGGCGGGGTGCCGGGGAGCTGTTTTTT,CASSEGRGAGELFF
TRBD1,few,TRBV27,TRBJ1-5,TGTGCCAGCAGTTACAGGGGAAGTCAGCCCCAGCATTTT,CASSYRGSQPQHF
NA,NA,TRBV14,TRBJ2-1,TGTGCCAGCAGCCAACTTCTACAGGGTTACAATGAGCAGTTCTTC,CASSQLLQGYNEQFF
TRBD1,NA,TRBV6-5,TRBJ1-3,TGTGCCAGCAGTTATACAGGGGCTGGAAACACCATATATTTT,CASSYTGAGNTIYF
TRBD1,NA,TRBV28,TRBJ1-2,TGTGCCAGCAGTTTCCCCACCGGGACAGGGAATGGCTACACCTTC,CASSFPTGTGNGYTF
NA,NA,TRBV28,TRBJ1-2,TGTGCCAGCAGTCCTCAGGGACAACACTATGGCTACACCTTC,CASSPQGQHYGYTF
TRBD1,NA,TRBV28,TRBJ1-1,TGTGCCAGCAGGTCAGGGGGCGCGACCGACACTGAAGCTTTCTTT,CASRSGGATDTEAFF
TRBD2,NA,TRBV6-5,TRBJ2-1,TGTGCCAGCAGCCTGGGGGACTACTCCTACAATGAGCAGTTCTTC,CASSLGDYSYNEQFF
NA,few,TRBV2,TRBJ2-7,TGTGCCAGCAGTGTGGGGTCAGGGCCCCACGAGCAGTACTTC,CASSVGSGPHEQYF
TRBD1,NA,TRBV28,TRBJ1-5,TGTGCCAGCAGTTTACGGACCGGGACAGTCAATCAGCCCCAGCATTTT,CASSLRTGTVNQPQHF
TRBD2,once,TRBV5-1,TRBJ2-5,TGCGCCAGCAGCAGTGGCGGGACTAGCGCAGAGACCCAGTACTTC,CASSSGGTSAETQYF
NA,NA,TRBV6-2/TRBV6-3,TRBJ2-3,TGTGCCAGCAGTTATTGGCAGGGCGGCACAGATACGCAGTATTTT,CASSYWQGGTDTQYF
TRBD2,NA,TRBV28,TRBJ2-1,TGTGCCAGCAGTTTACCTTTAGCGGGAGGGGCTTCCTACAATGAGCAGTTCTTC,CASSLPLAGGASYNEQFF
TRBD1,NA,TRBV11-2,TRBJ1-4,TGTGCCAGCAGCTACGGACAGGGAAATGAAAAACTGTTTTTT,CASSYGQGNEKLFF
TRBD1,NA,TRBV19,TRBJ1-2,TGTGCCAGTAGTAAGGACAGGGGAAACTATGGCTACACCTTC,CASSKDRGNYGYTF
TRBD2,NA,TRBV28,TRBJ2-3,TGTGCCAGCAGTCCCAGCGGGAGTTCCGATACGCAGTATTTT,CASSPSGSSDTQYF